Here is one T cell receptor beta chain with its context. These data come from a study of technical replicates of blood from a handful of donors. V shed 6 bases and J shed 0 bases, with 15 bases lying between them. The CDR3 is 15 residues long. Germline V lookup: CDR1 MNHNS, CDR2 SASEGT. Libraries were prepared by immunoSEQ multiplex PCR; TCRdb keeps only in-frame clonotypes and omits some of them. The sample has about 85,000 clones; roughly 94% are singletons. Sequences were obtained from T cells isolated from PBMCs. The V and J genes are TRBV6-1 and TRBJ2-7, with TRBD2 as a possible D gene (6 bases). The origin of this receptor is a human donor in good health. In nucleotides, the CDR3 is TGTGCCAGCAGCCCACGGGAGCGGGCCTCCTACGAGCAGTACTTC. Translating gives CASSPRERASYEQYF.